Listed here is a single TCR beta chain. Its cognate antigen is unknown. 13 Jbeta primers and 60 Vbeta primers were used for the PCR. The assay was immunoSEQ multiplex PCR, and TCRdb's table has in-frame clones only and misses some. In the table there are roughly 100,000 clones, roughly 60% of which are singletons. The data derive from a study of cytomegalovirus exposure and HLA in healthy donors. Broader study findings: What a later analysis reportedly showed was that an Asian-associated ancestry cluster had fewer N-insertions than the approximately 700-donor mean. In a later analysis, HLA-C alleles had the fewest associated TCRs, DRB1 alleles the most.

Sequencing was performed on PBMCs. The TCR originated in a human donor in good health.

CDR3 amino acids: CASTLHSSGVYNEQFF. The CDR3 DNA reads TGTGCCAGCACACTTCACAGTAGCGGGGTATACAATGAGCAGTTCTTC. This chain connects TRBV27 to TRBJ2-1; 8 positions agree with TRBD2. Trimming removed 7 bases from V and 4 bases from J; junction bases left unmatched: 12. CDR3 length: 16 residues. Germline values: CDR1 MNHEY, CDR2 SMNVEV (reference sequence).